The 25 T cell receptor beta chains below come from one sample, sequenced in a study of blood T cell repertoires in COVID-19. Some clones are missing from TCRdb's copy, which holds only in-frame ones; the method was immunoSEQ multiplex PCR. The sample shows around 400,000 clones, around 90% of them seen only once. What was sequenced was peripheral blood. These receptors all stem from a man aged 35 to 55 with acute or convalescent COVID-19.

The chain combines TRBV10-2 with TRBJ2-5, with D unresolved. Trimming removed 4 bases from V and 0 bases from J, with 6 bases in between. The CDR3 runs 13 residues. CDR1 is WSHSY and CDR2 is SAAADI in the germline V gene. This CDR3 is CASSGRNQETQYF. CDR3 DNA sequence: TGCGCCAGCAGTGGCAGAAACCAAGAGACCCAGTACTTC.

V and J are TRBV6-4 and TRBJ2-3, with 7 bases that match TRBD2. This CDR3 contains 15 residues. Per the germline V gene, CDR1 is MRHNA and CDR2 is SNTAGT. V shed 0 bases and J 2 bases; nucleotides not matched to a gene: 2. The CDR3 region has the DNA TGTGCCAGCAGTGACTCGGCGGGAGCCACAGATACGCAGTATTTT. Encoded protein: CASSDSAGATDTQYF.

The chain combines TRBV25-1 with TRBJ2-1, with D tentatively TRBD2 (5 bases). This CDR3 contains 12 residues. Trimming took 4 bases from V and 8 from J, leaving 9 bases between them. Per the germline V gene, CDR1 is MGHDK and CDR2 is SYGVNS. This chain's CDR3 is CASSALGDEQFF. As DNA, the CDR3 is TGTGCCAGCAGTGCCCTCGGGGATGAGCAGTTCTTC.

J is TRBJ1-3 and V is TRBV5-4, with 8 bases identical to TRBD1. V trimming: 3 bases; J trimming: 2 bases; junction bases outside the gene matches: 7. CDR1 is SGHNT and CDR2 is YYREEE in the germline V gene (reference sequence). The CDR3 has 16 residues. The CDR3 loop reads CASSSVGQGPGNTIYF. The CDR3 DNA sequence: TGTGCCAGCAGCTCAGTCGGACAGGGCCCTGGAAACACCATATATTTT.

This chain links TRBV4-1 with TRBJ2-1; tentatively, D is TRBD1 (6 bases). The V end lost 0 bases, the J end lost 5 bases, and 8 bases lay between the germline ends. CDR3 length equals 14 residues. CDR1 is MGHRA, CDR2 YSYEKL, per germline. CDR3: CASSQDRGHNEQFF. CDR3 DNA: TGCGCCAGCAGCCAAGACAGGGGCCACAATGAGCAGTTCTTC.

The CDR3: CASSQRGGREVTEAFF. CDR3 nucleotides: TGCGCCAGCAGCCAACGAGGTGGCAGGGAGGTCACTGAAGCTTTCTTT. This sequence joins TRBV4-1 and TRBJ1-1; D possibly corresponds to TRBD1 (5 bases). With 2 bases removed from V and 4 bases from J, the gap between germline ends came to 17 bases. Per the germline V gene, CDR1 is MGHRA and CDR2 is YSYEKL. The CDR3 consists of 16 residues.

The V gene is TRBV7-9, the J gene TRBJ2-2; the match to TRBD1 covers 8 bases. CDR1 and CDR2 (germline): SEHNR, FQNEAQ (reference sequence). The CDR3 contains 18 residues. V lost 6 bases to trimming and J lost 1 base; unmatched junction nucleotides: 13. CDR3 nucleotide sequence: TGTGCCAGCAGGGTGGGGACAGGCCTAAGGGAGAACACCGGGGAGCTGTTTTTT. Translated, it gives CASRVGTGLRENTGELFF.

The chain is built from TRBV4-1 and TRBJ2-3; D is unresolved. This CDR3 has 14 amino acids. Germline V gives CDR1 MGHRA, CDR2 YSYEKL. Deletions cut 0 bases from V and 1 base from J, with 5 bases between. CDR3 in amino acids: CASSQEKRTDTQYF. Here the CDR3 DNA reads TGCGCCAGCAGCCAAGAAAAGCGCACAGATACGCAGTATTTT.

The chain carries TRBV19 and TRBJ2-2; 7 nucleotides match TRBD1. Germline lookup yields CDR1 LNHDA and CDR2 SQIVND (reference sequence). The CDR3 sequence is 14 residues long. V dropped 9 bases and J dropped 0; count of bases not matched to a gene: 4. The CDR3 nucleotides are TGTGCCAGCGTGGACAGGCCGAACACCGGGGAGCTGTTTTTT. Residues: CASVDRPNTGELFF.

J is TRBJ2-2 and V is TRBV7-2, with 10 bases fitting TRBD2. V shed 8 bases and J 7 bases; nucleotides not matched to a gene: 10. The CDR3 has 15 amino acids. Germline CDR1 reads SGHTA; CDR2 reads FQGNSA. DNA for the CDR3: TGTGCCAGCCTGGTACGAGCGGGGGGGCACGGGGAGCTGTTTTTT. Protein: CASLVRAGGHGELFF.

The rearrangement links TRBV27 to TRBJ2-7; 11 bases fit TRBD2. Germline V gene data show CDR1 as MNHEY and CDR2 as SMNVEV (reference sequence). The CDR3 is made up of 19 amino acids. V gave up 7 bases and J gave up 0 bases; unmatched junction bases: 17. The CDR3 region is CASIPYGAILAGGSYEQYF. CDR3 DNA sequence: TGTGCCAGCATCCCATACGGGGCTATTCTAGCGGGGGGCTCCTACGAGCAGTACTTC.

The genes are TRBV27 and TRBJ2-7; D possibly corresponds to TRBD1 (6 bases). Germline assignment: CDR1 MNHEY and CDR2 SMNVEV (reference sequence). This CDR3 comprises 14 residues. V was pared by 5 bases and J by 6 bases, with 17 bases between. CDR3 protein: CASSTSQGSSEQYF. The DNA of the CDR3 is TGTGCCAGCAGTACGTCTCAGGGGTCGTCCGAGCAGTACTTC.

The chain employs TRBV6-6 and TRBJ1-2; D call uncertain. V was clipped by 5 bases and J by 7 bases, with 8 bases between them. Germline values: CDR1 MNHNY, CDR2 SVGAGI (reference sequence). The CDR3 loop spans 11 amino acids. The CDR3 protein is CASSKGSGYTF. The CDR3 DNA reads as TGTGCCAGCAGTAAAGGGAGTGGCTACACCTTC.

In DNA form, the CDR3 reads TGTGCCTGGACCAGAACAGGGATGAACACTGAAGCTTTCTTT. It yields the protein CAWTRTGMNTEAFF. The chain carries TRBV30 and TRBJ1-1, with D possibly being TRBD1 (6 bases). Trimming took 4 bases from V and 0 from J, leaving 12 bases between them. In germline, CDR1 is GTSNPN, CDR2 SVGIG (reference sequence). The CDR3 is 14 amino acids. Full variable domain (missing parts from reference TRBV30 and TRBJ1-1): SQTIHQWPATLVQPVGSPLSLECTVEGTSNPNLYWYRQAAGRGLQLLFYSVGIGQISSEVPQNLSASRPQDRQFILSSKKLLLSDSGFYLCAWTRTGMNTEAFFGQGTRLTVV.

The genes are TRBV6-2 or TRBV6-3 and TRBJ2-1; 13 nucleotides line up with TRBD2. Germline V gives CDR1 MNHEY, CDR2 SVGEGT. V trimming: 6 bases; J trimming: 2 bases; junction bases outside the gene matches: 4. The CDR3 has 16 amino acids. The CDR3 is CASSRGLAGAYNEQFF. The CDR3 coding sequence is TGTGCCAGCAGCCGTGGACTAGCGGGGGCCTACAATGAGCAGTTCTTC.

The chain couples TRBV9 to TRBJ1-2; D gene uncertain. Germline CDR1 and CDR2: SGDLS and YYNGEE. V was pared by 0 bases and J by 1 base, with 4 bases between. The CDR3 runs 13 residues. The CDR3 reads CASSVGSNYGYTF. In DNA form, the CDR3 reads TGTGCCAGCAGCGTAGGGAGTAACTATGGCTACACCTTC.

This sequence joins TRBV6-5 and TRBJ1-1; D is unclear. The germline V gene has CDR1 MNHEY and CDR2 SVGAGI. V lost 4 bases, J lost 4 bases, and 13 bases lay in between. The CDR3 has 14 residues. CDR3 sequence (DNA): TGTGCCAGCAGTTGGGAGGGCAGTGGCACTGAAGCTTTCTTT. It yields the protein CASSWEGSGTEAFF.

The rearrangement links TRBV4-3 to TRBJ1-1; weak D call: TRBD1 (5 bases). The length of the CDR3 is 13 residues. V was cut by 5 bases and J by 4 bases, with 11 bases left in between. The germline V gene has CDR1 LGHNA and CDR2 YSLEER. The CDR3 DNA follows: TGCGCCAGCAGCGTGGGGGGAGGCACTGAAGCTTTCTTT. It encodes CASSVGGGTEAFF.

The J gene is TRBJ2-1, the V gene TRBV28; 8 positions agree with TRBD2. The CDR3 spans 17 residues. V gave up 3 bases and J gave up 10 bases; unmatched junction bases: 17. Germline V lookup: CDR1 MDHEN, CDR2 SYDVKM. The DNA for the CDR3 is TGTGCCAGCAGTTTTCTAGCGGGCACGTTCCTGAGGATAGAGCAGTTCTTC. This translates into CASSFLAGTFLRIEQFF.

The chain employs TRBV6-6 and TRBJ1-1; 8 bases match TRBD1. The J segment lost 4 bases and the V segment lost 4 bases, leaving 5 bases of the junction unmatched. The CDR3 runs 14 residues. Per the germline V gene, CDR1 is MNHNY and CDR2 is SVGAGI (reference sequence). The CDR3 DNA reads as TGTGCCAGCAGTTCACGGACAGGGAGCACTGAAGCTTTCTTT. The encoded protein is CASSSRTGSTEAFF.

The rearrangement uses TRBV5-4 and TRBJ2-1; TRBD2 is a possible D gene (5 bases). Germline loops: CDR1 SGHNT, CDR2 YYREEE (reference sequence). The V end lost 3 bases, the J end lost 0 bases, and 16 bases lay between the germline ends. This CDR3 is built from 17 residues. The CDR3 sequence is CASSSGRDPSSYNEQFF. The CDR3 DNA is TGTGCCAGCAGCTCAGGACGGGATCCAAGCTCCTACAATGAGCAGTTCTTC.

The chain recombines TRBV11-3 with TRBJ1-1; D is perhaps TRBD1 (6 bases). The CDR3 consists of 13 residues. V was trimmed by 4 bases and J by 4 bases, leaving 10 bases between them. The germline V gene has CDR1 SGHNT and CDR2 YENEEA. The CDR3 spells CASSYTGSTEAFF. The CDR3 DNA is TGTGCCAGCAGCTACACAGGGAGCACTGAAGCTTTCTTT.

CDR3 protein: CASSVGEMWQGFRTEAFF. In DNA form, the CDR3 reads TGTGCCAGCAGTGTAGGGGAAATGTGGCAGGGATTTCGCACTGAAGCTTTCTTT. The V and J genes are TRBV25-1 and TRBJ1-1; maybe TRBD1 (5 bases). Germline lookup yields CDR1 MGHDK and CDR2 SYGVNS. There are 18 residues in the CDR3. Trimming pared 4 bases from V and 4 bases from J, leaving 25 bases between.

This clone occurred once. The V gene is TRBV7-3, the J gene TRBJ1-2; 12 nucleotides agree with TRBD1. The CDR3 covers 17 residues. Germline CDR1 reads SGHTA; CDR2 reads FQGTGA. Trimming at V came to 0 bases and at J to 6 bases, leaving 8 bases not matched to a gene. DNA for the CDR3: TGTGCCAGCAGCTTAACCGGGACAGGGGGCGTTTCAGATGGCTACACCTTC. This translates into CASSLTGTGGVSDGYTF.

V and J are TRBV9 and TRBJ1-2; tentative D call: TRBD1 (5 bases). V was cut by 2 bases and J by 3 bases, with 8 bases left in between. This CDR3 comprises 13 residues. Germline V gene data show CDR1 as SGDLS and CDR2 as YYNGEE. DNA for the CDR3: TGTGCCAGCAGCGTCAGGGCGGACTATGGCTACACCTTC. Amino acids: CASSVRADYGYTF.